The 22 T cell receptor beta chains below were found in one sample sequenced in a study of blood T cell repertoires in COVID-19. Using immunoSEQ multiplex PCR, the repertoire was profiled, and TCRdb retains in-frame clones only, with some absent. The sample lists about 260,000 clones, around 87% occurring once. Material: peripheral blood. The receptors stem from a woman between 45 and 65 years old with acute or convalescent COVID-19.

J is TRBJ1-1 and V is TRBV5-8, with 8 bases fitting TRBD1. The junction had 7 bases not matched to a gene; V was cut back by 2 bases and J by 4 bases. CDR3 length: 15 residues. Germline values: CDR1 SGHTS, CDR2 YDEGEE. The CDR3 is CASSFDLQGGTEAFF. The DNA for the CDR3 is TGTGCCAGCAGCTTTGATCTACAGGGGGGCACTGAAGCTTTCTTT. The entire variable domain, with the rest obtained from reference TRBV5-8 and TRBJ1-1, is as follows: EAGVTQSPTHLIKTRGQQATLRCSPISGHTSVYWYQQALGLGLQFLLWYDEGEERNRGNFPPRFSGRQFPNYSSELNVNALELEDSALYLCASSFDLQGGTEAFFGQGTRLTVV.

V is TRBV20-1 and J is TRBJ2-7; D might be TRBD2 (5 bases). Trimming took off 3 bases at V and 3 bases at J, with 15 bases between the two ends. The CDR3 is 14 residues long. Germline V gene lookup returns CDR1 DFQATT and CDR2 SNEGSKA (reference sequence). The CDR3 nucleotides read TGCAGTGCTAGTGGAGCGTGGGAGCTCTACGAGCAGTACTTC. This codes for CSASGAWELYEQYF.

The V gene is TRBV5-8, the J gene TRBJ2-7; D possibly corresponds to TRBD1 (5 bases). Germline V lookup: CDR1 SGHTS, CDR2 YDEGEE. CDR3 length: 13 residues. V lost 4 bases, J lost 7 bases, and 15 bases lay in between. The CDR3 coding sequence is TGTGCCAGCAGCATTGGCCCCAGGGAAGAGCAGTACTTC. Encoded protein: CASSIGPREEQYF.

V is TRBV5-1 and J is TRBJ1-1; possible D gene TRBD1, 5 bases. This CDR3 has 14 residues. The germline V and J ends were trimmed by 4 bases and 6 bases, with 16 bases remaining between them. Germline assignment: CDR1 SGHRS and CDR2 YFSETQ. Here the CDR3 DNA reads TGCGCCAGCAGCAGGGGACCGGGAGGTGCTGAAGCTTTCTTT. Protein product: CASSRGPGGAEAFF.

The chain recombines TRBV28 with TRBJ1-2, with TRBD1 matching over 10 bases. Per the germline V gene, CDR1 is MDHEN and CDR2 is SYDVKM. CDR3 length: 13 amino acids. V was pared by 6 bases and J by 7 bases, with 5 bases of the junction left unmatched. The CDR3 DNA reads TGTGCCAGCAGGACGACAGGGGGCTCTGGCTACACCTTC. It encodes CASRTTGGSGYTF.

The chain carries TRBV27 and TRBJ1-2; the match to TRBD1 covers 8 bases. Germline trimming cut 6 bases from V and 3 bases from J; bases unmatched to any gene: 6. The CDR3 contains 14 residues. Germline V lookup: CDR1 MNHEY, CDR2 SMNVEV (reference sequence). The CDR3 region is CASRRQGNYYGYTF. CDR3 DNA sequence: TGTGCCAGCAGGCGACAGGGGAACTACTATGGCTACACCTTC.

J is TRBJ2-7 and V is TRBV30, with 8 bases aligning to TRBD2. After removal of 2 bases from V and 1 base from J, the junction contained 4 bases not matched to a gene. The CDR3 is 14 residues long. Germline V CDR1 and CDR2: GTSNPN, SVGIG (reference sequence). CDR3 DNA sequence: TGTGCCTGGAGTCCCTTAGCGGGGTCCTACGAGCAGTACTTC. It encodes CAWSPLAGSYEQYF.

The chain links TRBV18 to TRBJ2-7, with 8 bases aligning to TRBD2. The CDR3 has 14 residues. Germline CDR1 reads KGHSH; CDR2 reads LQKENI. The junction had 3 bases not matched to a gene; V was cut back by 3 bases and J by 2 bases. The CDR3 is CASSPGGAPYEQYF. CDR3 nucleotide sequence: TGTGCCAGCTCACCCGGGGGGGCGCCCTACGAGCAGTACTTC.

V usage is TRBV24-1 and J usage is TRBJ2-1; 12 bases map to TRBD2. Germline CDR1 is KGHDR and CDR2 is SFDVKD. The CDR3 length is 17 residues. Trimming removed 4 bases from V and 2 bases from J; junction bases left unmatched: 5. The CDR3 region has the DNA TGTGCCACCAGTGACATGACTAGCGGGAGTCCCTACAATGAGCAGTTCTTC. Amino acid sequence: CATSDMTSGSPYNEQFF.

J is TRBJ1-1 and V is TRBV28; TRBD1 matches 9 bases. The germline gives CDR1 MDHEN, CDR2 SYDVKM. V trimming: 3 bases; J trimming: 0 bases; junction bases outside the gene matches: 5. The CDR3 extends over 16 amino acids. This CDR3 reads CASSLPGQGMNTEAFF. The DNA of the CDR3 is TGTGCCAGCAGTTTGCCCGGACAGGGGATGAACACTGAAGCTTTCTTT.

This chain joins TRBV6-5 and TRBJ1-1; D may be TRBD1 (5 bases). CDR3 length equals 13 residues. The V end was cut by 2 bases, the J end by 3 bases, with 7 bases between. CDR1 is MNHEY, CDR2 SVGAGI, per germline. CDR3 sequence reads: CASSYGGYTEAFF. In nucleotides, the CDR3 is TGTGCCAGCAGTTACGGGGGGTACACTGAAGCTTTCTTT.

This chain uses TRBV7-6 with TRBJ2-7, with a possible D match to TRBD2 (5 bases). Trimming pared 3 bases from V and 7 bases from J, leaving 13 bases between. The CDR3 length is 13 residues. CDR1 SGHVS and CDR2 FNYEAQ come from the germline V gene. The CDR3 DNA is TGTGCCAGCAGCTTGGGAGAATACGGGGAGCAGTACTTC. Translated: CASSLGEYGEQYF.

This clone was counted only a few times. This chain connects TRBV27 to TRBJ2-1; TRBD2 aligns across 9 bases. Looked up from germline, CDR1 is MNHEY and CDR2 is SMNVEV (reference sequence). V dropped 6 bases and J dropped 9; count of bases not matched to a gene: 12. The CDR3 totals 15 residues. The CDR3 DNA is TGTGCCAGCAGCTTTTCTCCTAGCGGGATTGCTGAGCAGTTCTTC. As protein: CASSFSPSGIAEQFF.

The chain links TRBV20-1 to TRBJ1-1; no clear D gene. Germline CDR1 and CDR2: DFQATT and SNEGSKA (reference sequence). This CDR3 region has 11 residues. The CDR3 loop reads CRGLMNTEAFF. The DNA for the CDR3 is TGCAGAGGACTGATGAACACTGAAGCTTTCTTT.

V is TRBV27 and J is TRBJ2-3; tentative D call: TRBD2 (6 bases). This CDR3 has 15 residues. CDR1 and CDR2 from the germline V gene are MNHEY and SMNVEV (reference sequence). Trimming pared 7 bases from V and 6 bases from J, leaving 20 bases between. The CDR3 DNA reads TGTGCCAGCACCTTGACTAGGAGCGGGCCGGATACGCAGTATTTT. Protein: CASTLTRSGPDTQYF.

This clone was observed a few times. This sequence joins TRBV24-1 and TRBJ2-1, with 13 nucleotides matching TRBD2. The J segment lost 8 bases and the V segment lost 4 bases, leaving 4 bases of the junction unmatched. This CDR3 region has 15 residues. Looked up from germline, CDR1 is KGHDR and CDR2 is SFDVKD. The CDR3 coding sequence is TGTGCCACCAGTGACCGGACTAGCGGGAGTCATGAGCAGTTCTTC. It yields the protein CATSDRTSGSHEQFF.

J is TRBJ2-5 and V is TRBV28; TRBD1 agrees at 7 bases. The V gene end was trimmed by 6 bases and the J gene end by 4 bases; junction bases not matched to a gene: 11. CDR1 MDHEN and CDR2 SYDVKM come from the germline V gene. The CDR3 sequence is 15 residues long. CDR3 coding DNA: TGTGCCAGCAGCCCCCCGGCTCAGGGGGTAGAGACCCAGTACTTC. This codes for CASSPPAQGVETQYF.

J is TRBJ1-2 and V is TRBV9, with a tentative D call TRBD1 (6 bases). The CDR3 consists of 13 residues. The germline V gene encodes CDR1 SGDLS and CDR2 YYNGEE. V was trimmed by 4 bases and J by 2 bases, leaving 9 bases between them. CDR3 amino acids: CASSITGNYGYTF. The CDR3 region has the DNA TGTGCCAGCAGCATAACAGGGAACTATGGCTACACCTTC.

V usage is TRBV5-1 and J usage is TRBJ2-1; maybe TRBD2 (6 bases). This CDR3 contains 15 residues. Germline V CDR1 and CDR2: SGHRS, YFSETQ. Trimming removed 3 bases from V and 6 bases from J, with 16 bases in between. The CDR3 nucleotides read TGCGCCAGCAGCTCGGGGACTGGAGGGCCCAATGAGCAGTTCTTC. Its translation is CASSSGTGGPNEQFF.

V is TRBV24-1 and J is TRBJ2-7; 11 nucleotides match TRBD2. CDR3 length: 15 amino acids. V was pared by 4 bases and J by 3 bases, with 4 bases of the junction left unmatched. CDR1 and CDR2 (germline): KGHDR, SFDVKD. The CDR3 is CATSDPTSGDYEQYF. As DNA, the CDR3 is TGTGCCACCAGTGACCCGACTAGCGGGGACTACGAGCAGTACTTC.

The chain joins TRBV7-2 to TRBJ2-2, with 7 bases lining up with TRBD2. The CDR3 covers 16 residues. With 1 base clipped from V and 1 base from J, the junction kept 3 bases outside the gene matches. Germline CDR1 SGHTA, CDR2 FQGNSA. For the CDR3, the DNA is TGTGCCAGCAGCTTAGGGCCTAGCGGGAACACCGGGGAGCTGTTTTTT. Its translation is CASSLGPSGNTGELFF.

The chain recombines TRBV20-1 with TRBJ2-1; 12 bases are a match to TRBD2. CDR1 is DFQATT and CDR2 is SNEGSKA in the germline V gene (reference sequence). The J segment lost 1 base and the V segment lost 3 bases, leaving 16 bases of the junction unmatched. This CDR3 is built from 20 residues. The CDR3 loop reads CSASLAGLRTSGTSYNEQFF. DNA for the CDR3: TGCAGTGCTAGTCTGGCGGGCCTTAGGACTAGCGGGACTTCCTACAATGAGCAGTTCTTC.